The rows below give T cell receptor beta chains drawn from one sample of a study of blood T cell repertoires in COVID-19. TCRdb's copy holds only in-frame clones and misses some; the assay was immunoSEQ multiplex PCR. The sample contains approximately 89,000 clones, roughly 77% of which appear only once. The source material was peripheral blood. The receptors were gathered from a human donor in a cohort sampled during active COVID-19. The CDR3 runs from the conserved cysteine through the conserved F or W.

V gene: TRBV30
CDR3 protein: CAWSRYGTGGYTF

V gene: TRBV20-1
CDR3 protein: CSASRGLTYGYTF

V gene: TRBV18
CDR3 protein: CASSPPRGLSGYTF

V gene: TRBV19
CDR3 protein: CASRGAPRSIYSNQPQHF

V gene: TRBV6-5
CDR3 protein: CASSYAGTGGQKLFF

V gene: TRBV6-5
CDR3 protein: CASSYSGAGQPQHF

V gene: TRBV11-1
CDR3 protein: CASSWGGSQNIQYF

V gene: TRBV7-2
CDR3 protein: CASSLVTGANVLTF

V gene: TRBV19
CDR3 protein: CASSNRENQPQHF

V gene: TRBV5-1
CDR3 protein: CASSLGTGGGEQFF

V gene: TRBV4-1
CDR3 protein: CASSQDRGRSNTGELFF

V gene: TRBV10-1
CDR3 protein: CASSERPGRGLYNEQFF

V gene: TRBV7-8
CDR3 protein: CASSLGWQDEAFF

V gene: TRBV7-2
CDR3 protein: CASSRQASGGGYEQYF

V gene: TRBV7-9
CDR3 protein: CASSPPEQGAGEQYF

V gene: TRBV9
CDR3 protein: CASSDRGHSNEKLFF

V gene: TRBV16
CDR3 protein: CASSQTWGGQGTYEQYF

V gene: TRBV5-1
CDR3 protein: CASSSGTPGNEQFF

V gene: TRBV19
CDR3 protein: CATRTGGYGYTF

V gene: TRBV2
CDR3 protein: CAIDGTGPGEQYF

V gene: TRBV19
CDR3 protein: CASSIPGLANTGELFF

V gene: TRBV7-2
CDR3 protein: CASSLGASSYNEQFF

V gene: TRBV5-1
CDR3 protein: CASSLGTSGGYEQYF